Presented here are 29 T cell receptor beta chains from one specimen sequenced in a study of regulatory T cells in long-lasting Graves disease. CDR3-region Arm-PCR and iRepertoire HTBI primers produced the TCR beta libraries. In TCRdb, the multiplex PCR reads were re-called with MiXCR into one record per CDR3 protein. Found here are 200,000 to 250,000 distinct CDR3 sequences, over 20% of them singletons; the top ten hold more than 11%. Time point here: newly diagnosed GD, antithyroid drugs for less than 3 months. PBMC-derived RNA was used for the TCR library. This specimen consisted of peripheral blood mononuclear cells (PBMCs), obtained at new diagnosis, from a patient treated with antithyroid drugs. The origin of the receptors is a female donor with Graves disease.

This clonotype appeared many times. The J gene is TRBJ1-1, the V gene TRBV12-3 or TRBV12-4, with 10 bases matching TRBD1. This CDR3 is built from 16 residues. V shed 5 bases and J 5 bases; nucleotides not matched to a gene: 11. DNA of the CDR3: TGTGCCAGCAGTCCAACCGGGACAGGGGCGGGGACTGAAGCTTTCTTT. Protein product: CASSPTGTGAGTEAFF.

This clonotype has at least ten counts. CDR3 DNA: TGTGCCAGCAGCGGACGGACAGGGGGCCCTGCTATCCACTTT. It codes for CASSGRTGGPAIHF. The chain has TRBV7-9 and TRBJ1-6; 11 positions agree with TRBD1. The CDR3 contains 14 residues. CDR1 is SEHNR and CDR2 is FQNEAQ in the germline V gene (reference sequence). J gave up 17 bases and V 5 bases, and 11 bases lay outside the gene matches.

As to this clonotype: With a far larger clone one base away, a read error is the likely cause. V and J are TRBV12-3 or TRBV12-4 and TRBJ2-1, with 12 bases aligning to TRBD2. The CDR3 is made up of 15 amino acids. The J segment lost 4 bases and the V segment lost 6 bases, leaving 4 bases of the junction unmatched. The CDR3 nucleotides read TGTGCCAGCAGGCAGGGACTAGCGGGTTACAATGAGCAGTTCTTC. Encoded protein: CASRQGLAGYNEQFF.

The chain combines TRBV18 with TRBJ1-2; D uncertain. The V end lost 2 bases, the J end lost 4 bases, and 20 bases lay between the germline ends. CDR1 KGHSH and CDR2 LQKENI come from the germline V gene. This CDR3 region has 17 residues. The CDR3 coding sequence is TGTGCCAGCTCACCAACAATCCCCGGGGAAGAGGGCTATGGCTACACCTTC. This translates into CASSPTIPGEEGYGYTF. Together with reference TRBV18 and TRBJ1-2, the CDR3 gives the full variable domain: NAGVMQNPRHLVRRRGQEARLRCSPMKGHSHVYWYRQLPEEGLKFMVYLQKENIIDESGMPKERFSAEFPKEGPSILRIQQVVRGDSAAYFCASSPTIPGEEGYGYTFGSGTRLTVV.

Ten or more counts support this clonotype. The V and J genes are TRBV7-8 and TRBJ1-1; the D gene is possibly TRBD1 (5 bases). The CDR3 sequence is 14 residues long. V was cut by 5 bases and J by 6 bases, with 16 bases left in between. Germline V CDR1 and CDR2: SGHVS, FQNEAQ. DNA of the CDR3: TGTGCCAGCAGCCTAAATCTTTGGGGGGCTGAAGCTTTCTTT. It encodes CASSLNLWGAEAFF.

Ten or more counts support this clonotype. This chain connects TRBV12-5 to TRBJ2-1; 8 bases line up with TRBD2. After removal of 7 bases from V and 8 bases from J, the junction contained 13 bases not matched to a gene. The CDR3 extends over 15 amino acids. Germline V CDR1 and CDR2: LGHNT, FRNRAP. CDR3 loop: CASAHSGSLLDEQFF. The CDR3 DNA reads as TGTGCTAGTGCCCACAGCGGGAGCTTATTGGATGAGCAGTTCTTC.

This clonotype has a count of ten or more. This chain joins TRBV6-1 and TRBJ2-6; possibly TRBD1 or TRBD2 for D (5 bases each). This CDR3 contains 14 residues. The germline V and J ends were trimmed by 8 bases and 2 bases, with 10 bases remaining between them. Per the germline V gene, CDR1 is MNHNS and CDR2 is SASEGT. This chain's CDR3 is CASSGTPGANVLTF. The CDR3 coding sequence is TGTGCCAGCTCCGGGACCCCTGGGGCCAACGTCCTGACTTTC.

This clonotype was picked up many times. The genes are TRBV28 and TRBJ1-4; maybe TRBD1 (5 bases). Deletions cut 6 bases from V and 0 bases from J, with 11 bases between. CDR3 length equals 15 residues. Germline CDR1 is MDHEN and CDR2 is SYDVKM. CDR3 coding DNA: TGTGCCAGCAGAACTGACAGCTCAACTAATGAAAAACTGTTTTTT. Its translation: CASRTDSSTNEKLFF.

At least ten counts were recorded for this clonotype. The V and J genes are TRBV20-1 and TRBJ2-5; 8 bases line up with TRBD2. V lost 5 bases to trimming and J lost 5 bases; unmatched junction nucleotides: 7. The CDR3 runs to 13 residues. Germline CDR1 is DFQATT and CDR2 is SNEGSKA (reference sequence). Here the CDR3 DNA reads TGCAGTGCTGCACGGGGGGGCGGGGAGACCCAGTACTTC. Its protein product is CSAARGGGETQYF.

The chain recombines TRBV20-1 with TRBJ2-1; 10 positions agree with TRBD1. Germline CDR1 is DFQATT and CDR2 is SNEGSKA (reference sequence). The CDR3 has 17 amino acids. V dropped 6 bases and J dropped 0; count of bases not matched to a gene: 11. The CDR3 coding sequence is TGCAGTGCCTGGACAGGGGGAATGGTGGGCTCCTACAATGAGCAGTTCTTC. Translation: CSAWTGGMVGSYNEQFF.

This clonotype has at least ten counts. V usage is TRBV7-2 and J usage is TRBJ2-7; the D gene is possibly TRBD2 (6 bases). Germline V CDR1 and CDR2: SGHTA, FQGNSA. This CDR3 has 12 residues. The ends were cut back, 1 base at V and 12 bases at J, with 13 bases in the middle. The CDR3, as DNA: TGTGCCAGCAGCTTAGGGCGGGAAACGCTGTACTTC. It specifies CASSLGRETLYF.

Only one count was recorded for this clonotype. CDR3 DNA: TGTGCCAGCAGTTCTGGGGTTGGGAATGAGCAGTTCTTC. It is translated as CASSSGVGNEQFF. The rearrangement joins TRBV27 to TRBJ2-1; unclear D gene. Germline-derived CDR1 and CDR2 are MNHEY and SMNVEV (reference sequence). The CDR3 length is 13 residues. Trimming took off 4 bases at V and 7 bases at J, with 11 bases between the two ends.

As to this clonotype: A much larger clone differs by one base, so this may be a read error. V usage is TRBV2 and J usage is TRBJ2-1; D is unresolved. The CDR3 consists of 13 residues. Germline CDR1 and CDR2: SNHLY and FYNNEI. Trimming left V 6 bases short and J 10 bases short, with 16 bases between. The CDR3 spells CASSQRLVPEQFF. The DNA for the CDR3 is TGTGCCAGCAGCCAAAGGCTAGTCCCCGAGCAGTTCTTC.

This clonotype was found a few times. This may be a read error, as it is one base from a much larger clone. The genes are TRBV11-1 and TRBJ2-5; TRBD1 aligns across 7 bases. CDR3 length: 15 amino acids. Germline V gene data show CDR1 as SGHAT and CDR2 as FQDESV (reference sequence). V shed 3 bases, J shed 11 bases, and the junction held 15 bases outside the gene matches. This chain's CDR3 is CASSFGTAVGNEQYF. CDR3 DNA sequence: TGTGCCAGCAGCTTCGGGACAGCAGTTGGTAATGAGCAGTACTTC.

This clonotype was observed many times. This sequence joins TRBV12-3 or TRBV12-4 and TRBJ1-6; D remains ambiguous. This CDR3 comprises 13 residues. The V gene lost 5 bases and the J gene lost 13 bases, with 15 bases spanning the gap. The CDR3: CASSQEAGDPLHF. CDR3 nucleotides: TGTGCCAGCAGTCAAGAGGCTGGTGATCCCCTCCACTTT.

Ten or more counts support this clonotype. CDR3 loop: CSVEGETGEKETQYF. The DNA for the CDR3 is TGCAGCGTTGAAGGGGAGACAGGGGAAAAAGAGACCCAGTACTTC. This rearrangement joins TRBV29-1 to TRBJ2-5; 8 bases align to TRBD1. Per the germline V gene, CDR1 is SQVTM and CDR2 is ANQGSEA. J was trimmed by 3 bases and V by 1 base; bases with no gene match: 7. This CDR3 has 15 residues.

V gene TRBV24-1 combines with J gene TRBJ1-2; tentative D call: TRBD1 (5 bases). The CDR3 runs to 14 residues. Germline V lookup: CDR1 KGHDR, CDR2 SFDVKD. The ends were cut back, 3 bases at V and 5 bases at J, with 12 bases in the middle. The CDR3 nucleotides are TGTGCCACCAGTGATCAGGGTGGATTATATGGCTACACCTTC. As protein: CATSDQGGLYGYTF.

This clonotype was picked up many times. The chain links TRBV6-1 to TRBJ2-4, with 7 bases matching TRBD1. This CDR3 is 11 amino acids long. Trimming removed 5 bases from V and 15 bases from J; junction bases left unmatched: 7. The V gene's germline CDR1 is MNHNS and CDR2 SASEGT. Here the CDR3 reads CASSQGERGYF. The CDR3 nucleotides are TGTGCCAGCAGTCAGGGGGAAAGGGGGTACTTC.

This clonotype was recorded at least ten times. The genes are TRBV6-2 or TRBV6-3 and TRBJ2-1, with TRBD2 matching over 13 bases. Germline trimming cut 5 bases from V and 0 bases from J; bases unmatched to any gene: 10. CDR1 and CDR2 (germline): MNHEY, SVGEGT. The CDR3 length is 19 residues. The CDR3 spells CASSLTSGGVLSSYNEQFF. CDR3 in DNA: TGTGCCAGCAGTCTAACTAGCGGGGGGGTACTCAGCTCCTACAATGAGCAGTTCTTC.

This clonotype came up many times. This chain joins TRBV2 and TRBJ2-2; the D gene could be TRBD1 or TRBD2 (7 bases each). CDR1 is SNHLY and CDR2 is FYNNEI in the germline V gene. This CDR3 is 15 amino acids long. The V gene lost 5 bases and the J gene lost 5 bases, with 15 bases spanning the gap. CDR3 sequence (DNA): TGTGCCAGCAGTCTGACAGGGAGGGGAACCGGGGAGCTGTTTTTT. This encodes CASSLTGRGTGELFF.

The chain carries TRBV5-1 and TRBJ1-1; tentative D call: TRBD1 (5 bases). Germline lookup yields CDR1 SGHRS and CDR2 YFSETQ. This CDR3 comprises 16 residues. V dropped 0 bases and J dropped 1 base, with 13 bases sitting between them. The CDR3 region has the DNA TGCGCCAGCAGCTTGGTCGGCGGGGGGGGGAACACTGAAGCTTTCTTT. It codes for CASSLVGGGGNTEAFF.

This clonotype has at least ten counts. The chain couples TRBV7-2 to TRBJ2-3; perhaps TRBD2 as D (5 bases). In germline, CDR1 is SGHTA, CDR2 FQGNSA. V was pared by 6 bases and J by 6 bases, with 13 bases between. This CDR3 comprises 13 residues. For the CDR3, the DNA is TGTGCCAGCAGGCCCGGGATGCGGGATACGCAGTATTTT. This encodes CASRPGMRDTQYF.

The DNA for the CDR3 is TGTGCCAGCAGTTCGGGGGACAGGGCCCCCGGGGAGCTGTTTTTT. Amino acid sequence: CASSSGDRAPGELFF. The chain recombines TRBV6-2 or TRBV6-3 with TRBJ2-2, with TRBD1 matching 9 bases. CDR1 MNHEY and CDR2 SVGEGT come from the germline V gene. The CDR3 consists of 15 residues. Unmatched junction bases numbered 6, after V lost 4 bases and J lost 6 bases.

V is TRBV6-1 and J is TRBJ1-2, with D possibly being TRBD1 (6 bases). CDR3 length: 13 residues. Germline loops: CDR1 MNHNS, CDR2 SASEGT. Trimming removed 5 bases at V and 7 bases at J, with 14 bases between. The CDR3 DNA is TGTGCCAGCAGTCCCGGACAGAGGTTTGGCTACACCTTC. Amino acids: CASSPGQRFGYTF.

The chain employs TRBV29-1 and TRBJ1-6; D is possibly TRBD1 (5 bases). CDR3 length: 13 amino acids. From germline, CDR1 is SQVTM and CDR2 ANQGSEA. Trimming took 5 bases from V and 8 from J, leaving 13 bases between them. CDR3 region: CSVSEQVDSPLHF. The CDR3, as DNA: TGCAGCGTTTCCGAACAGGTGGATTCACCCCTCCACTTT.

This clonotype was seen repeatedly, ten times or more. The chain is built from TRBV20-1 and TRBJ1-5; D may be TRBD1 (6 bases). This CDR3 comprises 14 residues. Germline values: CDR1 DFQATT, CDR2 SNEGSKA (reference sequence). Trimming left V 8 bases short and J 1 base short, with 15 bases between. The CDR3 sequence: CSYRARGSNQPQHF. The CDR3 DNA follows: TGCAGTTACAGGGCCCGGGGGAGCAATCAGCCCCAGCATTTT.

This clonotype occurred many times. The genes are TRBV20-1 and TRBJ1-5, with TRBD1 matching 8 bases. Germline CDR1 reads DFQATT; CDR2 reads SNEGSKA (reference sequence). After removal of 4 bases from V and 5 bases from J, the junction contained 4 bases not matched to a gene. This CDR3 contains 13 residues. DNA of the CDR3: TGCAGTGCTACCGGGACAGGCCATCAGCCCCAGCATTTT. Its protein product is CSATGTGHQPQHF.

This clonotype was recorded many times. The chain is built from TRBV10-2 and TRBJ1-5; the D is unclear. The CDR3 loop spans 14 amino acids. The V gene's germline CDR1 is WSHSY and CDR2 SAAADI. V was trimmed by 3 bases and J by 6 bases, leaving 12 bases between them. Written as DNA, the CDR3 is TGCGCCAGCAGTGACTGGGCCGGCGGTCAGCCCCAGCATTTT. As protein: CASSDWAGGQPQHF.

The chain uses TRBV6-7 and TRBJ2-1, with 9 bases matching TRBD2. TRBV6-7 counts as an open reading frame of uncertain function. J was trimmed by 8 bases and V by 2 bases; bases with no gene match: 25. This CDR3 is 21 amino acids long. CDR3 in DNA: TGTGCCAGCAGTTACAGGGGGGCGGCTAGCGGGAACCAAAGACGATTATATGAGCAGTTCTTC. It yields the protein CASSYRGAASGNQRRLYEQFF.